This TCR beta chain originates from a study of T cell responses to AZD1222 COVID-19 vaccine. V gave up 1 base and J gave up 6 bases, with 15 bases separating them. The length of the CDR3 is 15 residues. Germline CDR1 SGDLS, CDR2 YYNGEE. Clones were sequenced by immunoSEQ multiplex PCR, and TCRdb holds only the in-frame ones, with some missing. The sample records more than 110,000 clones, around nine tenths being singletons. Points from the study as a whole: Repertoire samples came only from after the peak T cell response. Most donors were white British and more were female, and clonal diversity was possibly underestimated. Close to half of all spike-specific TCRs reportedly target regions of the variants that are unmutated.

Details on this clone: Its antigen is currently unknown.

Specimen: peripheral blood, collected on day 0 of AZD1222 vaccination. The J gene is TRBJ2-3, the V gene TRBV9; D is possibly TRBD1 or TRBD2 (5 bases each). This TCR derives from an adult in good health. The CDR3 is CASSVTGDPPDTQYF. CDR3 sequence (DNA): TGTGCCAGCAGCGTAACCGGGGACCCACCTGATACGCAGTATTTT.